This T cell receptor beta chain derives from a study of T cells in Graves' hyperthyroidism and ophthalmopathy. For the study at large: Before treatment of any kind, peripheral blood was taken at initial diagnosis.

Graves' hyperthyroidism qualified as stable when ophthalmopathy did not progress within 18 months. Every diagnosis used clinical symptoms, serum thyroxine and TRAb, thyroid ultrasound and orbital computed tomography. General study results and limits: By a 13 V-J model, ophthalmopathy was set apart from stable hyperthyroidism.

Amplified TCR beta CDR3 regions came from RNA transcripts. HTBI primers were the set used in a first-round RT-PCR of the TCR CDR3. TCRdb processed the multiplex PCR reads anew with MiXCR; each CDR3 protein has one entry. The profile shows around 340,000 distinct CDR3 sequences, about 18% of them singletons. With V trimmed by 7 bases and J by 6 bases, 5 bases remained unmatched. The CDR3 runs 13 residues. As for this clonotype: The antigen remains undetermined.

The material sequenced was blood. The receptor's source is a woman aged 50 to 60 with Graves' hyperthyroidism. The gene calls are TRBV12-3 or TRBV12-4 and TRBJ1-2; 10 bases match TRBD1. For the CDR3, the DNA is TGTGCCAGCACCCCGACAGGGGGCAATGGCTACACCTTC. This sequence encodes CASTPTGGNGYTF.